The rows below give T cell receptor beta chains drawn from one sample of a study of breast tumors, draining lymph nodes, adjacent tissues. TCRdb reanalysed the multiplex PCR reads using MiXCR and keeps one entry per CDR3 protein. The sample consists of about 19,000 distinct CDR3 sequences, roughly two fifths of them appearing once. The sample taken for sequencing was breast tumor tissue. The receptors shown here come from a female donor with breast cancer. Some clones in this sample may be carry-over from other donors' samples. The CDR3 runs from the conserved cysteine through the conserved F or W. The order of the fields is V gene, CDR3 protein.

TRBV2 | CASSRPGELFF
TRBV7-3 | CASSLSSSYEQYF
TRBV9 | CASSVALAGVHEQYF
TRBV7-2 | CASSLGGVEQYF
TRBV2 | CASSEGPEQYF
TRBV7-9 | CASSHQGSYEQYF
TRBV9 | CASSVTPRARGSTDTQYF
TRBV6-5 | CASSPGTVDNSPLHF
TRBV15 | CATSRENNEQFF
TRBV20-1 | CSAAEREYEPYF
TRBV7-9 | CASSLGGTGGDTQYF
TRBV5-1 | CASSASGSNEQFF
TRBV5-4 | CASSAVMGKSTEAFF
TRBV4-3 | CASSQAPRGGVAYNEQFF
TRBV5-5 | CASMLGEGGREAFF
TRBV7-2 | CASSPSERGPLFGYTF
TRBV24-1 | CATSDLYWSQGSYEQYF
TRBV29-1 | CSVGPSGRAPDTQYF